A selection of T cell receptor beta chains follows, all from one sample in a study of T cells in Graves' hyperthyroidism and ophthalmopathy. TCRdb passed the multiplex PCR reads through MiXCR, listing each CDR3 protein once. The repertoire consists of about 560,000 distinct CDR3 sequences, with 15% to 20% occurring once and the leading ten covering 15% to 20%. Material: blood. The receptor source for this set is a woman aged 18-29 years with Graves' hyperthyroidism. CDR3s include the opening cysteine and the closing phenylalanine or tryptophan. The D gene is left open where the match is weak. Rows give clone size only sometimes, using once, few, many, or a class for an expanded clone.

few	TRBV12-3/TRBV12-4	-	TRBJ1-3	CASMTGNTIYF	TGTGCCAGCATGACCGGAAACACCATATATTTT
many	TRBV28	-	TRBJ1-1	CASTDGVDPEAFF	TGTGCCAGCACTGACGGGGTTGACCCTGAAGCTTTCTTT
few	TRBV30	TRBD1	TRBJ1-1	CAVRDREIWYTEAFF	TGTGCCGTCCGGGACAGGGAAATTTGGTACACTGAAGCTTTCTTT
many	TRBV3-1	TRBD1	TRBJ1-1	CASSRGTGGNTEAFF	TGTGCCAGCAGCCGAGGGACAGGGGGGAACACTGAAGCTTTCTTT
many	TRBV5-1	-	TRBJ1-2	CAVRTATTSYGYTF	TGCGCCGTGAGAACAGCGACTACCTCTTATGGCTACACCTTC
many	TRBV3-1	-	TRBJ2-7	CASSQEKWVPEQYF	TGTGCCAGCAGCCAAGAAAAGTGGGTTCCCGAGCAGTACTTC
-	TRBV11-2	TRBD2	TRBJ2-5	CASSMTSGRPVETQYF	TGTGCCAGCAGCATGACTAGCGGGAGACCCGTGGAGACCCAGTACTTC
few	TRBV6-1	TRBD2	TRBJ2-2	CASSRLAGGPIGELFF	TGTGCCAGCAGCAGACTAGCGGGAGGGCCCATCGGGGAGCTGTTTTTT
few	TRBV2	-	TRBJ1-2	CAGSEARPGIYYGYTF	TGTGCCGGCAGTGAAGCGAGGCCAGGGATTTACTATGGCTACACCTTC
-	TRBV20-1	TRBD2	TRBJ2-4	CSATSGRPTKNIQYF	TGCAGTGCTACTAGCGGGAGACCCACCAAAAACATTCAGTACTTC
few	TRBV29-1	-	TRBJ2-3	CSVEGFTDTQYF	TGCAGCGTTGAGGGGTTCACAGATACGCAGTATTTT
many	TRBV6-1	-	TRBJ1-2	CASSEAGFNYGYTF	TGTGCCAGCAGTGAAGCTGGCTTTAACTATGGCTACACCTTC
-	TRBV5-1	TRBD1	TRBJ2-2	CASSLETGADAGELFF	TGCGCCAGCAGCTTGGAGACAGGGGCTGATGCCGGGGAGCTGTTTTTT
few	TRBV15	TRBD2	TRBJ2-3	CATSRDPFSGGRTDTQYF	TGTGCCACCAGCAGAGATCCCTTTAGCGGGGGCCGCACAGATACGCAGTATTTT
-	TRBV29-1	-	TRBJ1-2	CSVPRTEDYGYTF	TGCAGCGTACCTCGGACAGAGGACTATGGCTACACCTTC
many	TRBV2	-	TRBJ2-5	CASKKAAKETQYF	TGTGCCAGCAAGAAGGCAGCGAAAGAGACCCAGTACTTC
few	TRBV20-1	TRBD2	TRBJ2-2	CSAHTSGRSAGELFF	TGCAGTGCCCATACTAGCGGGAGGTCCGCCGGGGAGCTGTTTTTT
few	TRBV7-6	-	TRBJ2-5	CASSLATIVGETQYF	TGTGCCAGCAGCTTAGCGACAATCGTGGGGGAGACCCAGTACTTC
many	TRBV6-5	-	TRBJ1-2	CASSYGRGRDGYTF	TGTGCCAGCAGTTACGGGCGGGGCCGGGATGGCTACACCTTC
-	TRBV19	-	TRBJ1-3	CASSIQGGGNTIYF	TGTGCCAGTAGTATACAGGGAGGTGGAAACACCATATATTTT
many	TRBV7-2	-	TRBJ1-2	CASSLGGTADGYTF	TGTGCCAGCAGCTTAGGAGGGACGGCCGATGGCTACACCTTC
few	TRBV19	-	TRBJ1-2	CASSILRGGGYGYTF	TGTGCCAGTAGTATCCTCAGGGGTGGCGGCTATGGCTACACCTTC
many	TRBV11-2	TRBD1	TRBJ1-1	CASSFAGTVNTEAFF	TGTGCCAGCAGCTTCGCCGGGACAGTCAACACTGAAGCTTTCTTT
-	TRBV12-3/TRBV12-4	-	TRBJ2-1	CASSATWDEQFF	TGTGCCAGCAGTGCAACCTGGGATGAGCAGTTCTTC
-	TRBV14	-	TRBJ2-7	CASSHARGYLSYEQHF	TGTGCCAGCAGCCATGCCCGGGGCTACCTCTCCTACGAGCAGCACTTC
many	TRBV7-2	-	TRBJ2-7	CASSLQGIYEQYF	TGTGCCAGCAGCTTGCAGGGAATTTACGAGCAGTACTTC
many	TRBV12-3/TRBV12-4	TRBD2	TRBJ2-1	CASRRTAGGGGEQFF	TGTGCCAGCAGACGTACCGCGGGCGGGGGTGGAGAGCAGTTCTTC
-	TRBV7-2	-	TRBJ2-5	CAGSLGKIQETQYF	TGTGCCGGCAGCTTAGGCAAGATCCAAGAGACCCAGTACTTC
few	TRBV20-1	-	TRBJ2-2	CSARSPATNTGELFF	TGCAGTGCTAGATCCCCAGCAACGAACACCGGGGAGCTGTTTTTT
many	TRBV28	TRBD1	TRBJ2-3	CASNPGQGAVDTQYF	TGTGCCAGCAATCCGGGACAGGGGGCCGTAGATACGCAGTATTTT
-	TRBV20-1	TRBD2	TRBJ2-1	CSAGEPGTSVSYEQFF	TGCAGTGCTGGAGAGCCCGGGACTAGCGTATCCTATGAGCAGTTCTTC
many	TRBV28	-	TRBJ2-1	CASRSGYNEQFF	TGTGCCAGCAGATCAGGATACAATGAGCAGTTCTTC
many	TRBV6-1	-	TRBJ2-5	CASSEAQRGTQYF	TGTGCCAGCAGTGAAGCGCAAAGGGGGACCCAGTACTTC
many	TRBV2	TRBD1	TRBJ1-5	CASMDRGRSQPQHF	TGTGCCAGCATGGACAGGGGGCGAAGTCAGCCCCAGCATTTT
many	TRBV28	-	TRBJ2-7	CASSFPTRAYEQYF	TGTGCCAGCAGTTTCCCCACCAGGGCCTACGAGCAGTACTTC
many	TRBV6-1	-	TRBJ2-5	CASRKGNTAPAVYF	TGTGCCAGCAGGAAGGGGAATACCGCACCCGCAGTTTACTTC
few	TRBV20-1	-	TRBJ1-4	CSAIGGGGEKLFF	TGCAGTGCCATTGGGGGAGGGGGTGAAAAACTGTTTTTT
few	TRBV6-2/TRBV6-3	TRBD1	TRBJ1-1	CASSFGWTGGNTEAFF	TGTGCCAGCAGTTTCGGCTGGACAGGGGGAAACACTGAAGCTTTCTTT
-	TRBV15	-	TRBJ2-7	CATSTEASSYEQYF	TGTGCCACCAGCACCGAGGCGAGCTCCTACGAGCAGTACTTC
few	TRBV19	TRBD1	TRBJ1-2	CASSMLGTGSNYGYTF	TGTGCCAGTAGTATGCTCGGGACAGGGAGTAACTATGGCTACACCTTC
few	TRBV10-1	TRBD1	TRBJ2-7	CASSEGTGSYEQYF	TGCGCCAGCAGTGAAGGGACAGGTTCCTACGAGCAGTACTTC
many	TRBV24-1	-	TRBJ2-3	CATSEGGSRRAAQYF	TGTGCCACCAGCGAAGGGGGAAGCAGAAGGGCTGCGCAGTATTTT
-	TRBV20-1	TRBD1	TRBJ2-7	CSASRSGTGVTYEQYF	TGCAGTGCGAGTAGGTCCGGGACAGGGGTTACCTACGAGCAGTACTTC
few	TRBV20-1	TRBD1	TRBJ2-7	CSARGSRGYEQYF	TGCAGTGCTAGAGGGTCCAGGGGGTACGAGCAGTACTTC
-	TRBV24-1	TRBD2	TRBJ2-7	CATSDSASGRTPYEQYF	TGTGCCACCAGTGATTCGGCTAGCGGGAGGACACCCTACGAGCAGTACTTC
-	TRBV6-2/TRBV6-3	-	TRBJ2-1	CASSYRDTYNEQFF	TGTGCCAGCAGTTACAGGGACACTTACAATGAGCAGTTCTTC
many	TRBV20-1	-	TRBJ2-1	CSARDASSYNEQFF	TGCAGTGCTAGAGATGCGAGCTCCTACAATGAGCAGTTCTTC
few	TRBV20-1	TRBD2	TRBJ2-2	CSARPTSGRSTGELFF	TGCAGTGCTCGACCGACTAGCGGGAGGAGCACCGGGGAGCTGTTTTTT
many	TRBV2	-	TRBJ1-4	CASSQPTDNEKLFF	TGTGCCAGCAGTCAACCTACAGATAATGAAAAACTGTTTTTT
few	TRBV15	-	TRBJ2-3	CATSRKRTSSTDTQYF	TGTGCCACCAGCAGAAAACGGACGTCTAGCACAGATACGCAGTATTTT
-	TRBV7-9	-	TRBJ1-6	CASTWITDNSPLHF	TGTGCCAGCACCTGGATCACAGATAATTCACCCCTCCACTTT
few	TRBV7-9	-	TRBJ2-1	CASSFRADPYNEQFF	TGTGCCAGCAGCTTCCGAGCAGACCCCTACAATGAGCAGTTCTTC